This TCR beta chain emerged from a study of graft-versus-host responses after intestinal transplantation. Findings and caveats of the study: The presence of high graft-versus-host to host-versus-graft clonal ratios in allografts characterized patients with graft-donor T cell macrochimerism. Peak GvH clone levels in circulation were associated with early post-transplant HvG declines. There were GvH clones found in recipient marrow, and some of them appeared first in ileum or blood.

Sequencing was performed with immunoSEQ multiplex PCR; in TCRdb, only in-frame clones are kept and a portion is missing. This table holds tens of thousands of clones, roughly 80% found once. In regard to this clone: Antigen: not known.

CDR1 SGHDT and CDR2 YYEEEE come from the germline V gene. Trimming stripped 0 bases from V and 1 base from J, with 13 bases between. This CDR3 is 16 amino acids long. The sequence was obtained from a human donor who received an intestinal transplant. The source material was unstimulated CD8+ T cells sorted from spleen or lymph node cells, sampled before intestinal transplant. The rearrangement links TRBV5-6 to TRBJ1-1, with D tentatively TRBD1 (6 bases). DNA for the CDR3: TGTGCCAGCAGCTTGGAGAGGGGGGGGGAGAACACTGAAGCTTTCTTT. Translating it yields CASSLERGGENTEAFF.